This T cell receptor (beta chain) was recovered during a study of cytomegalovirus exposure and HLA in healthy donors. Findings and caveats of the study: In a later analysis, HLA-C alleles had the fewest associated TCRs, DRB1 alleles the most. Information on immune exposure was restricted to one variable (CMV serostatus).

CDR1 is MNHEY and CDR2 is SMNVEV in the germline V gene (reference sequence). CDR3 length equals 13 residues. V lost 6 bases, J lost 4 bases, and 11 bases lay in between. A multiplex PCR was run with 60 Vbeta primers and 13 Jbeta primers. The data were produced by immunoSEQ multiplex PCR, yet TCRdb's version contains in-frame clones alone and is incomplete. This table holds 180,000 or so clones, roughly 85% found once. Nominal health characterized the donors when sampled, though unrecorded immune exposures were likely. This clone was observed a handful of times. No antigen is known for it. The receptor comes from a man aged 50 to 60 in good health and CMV-seropositive. The gene calls are TRBV27 and TRBJ2-3; no definite D call. The sample taken for sequencing was PBMCs. In nucleotides, the CDR3 is TGTGCCAGCAGCCCCCACCTAGCAGATACGCAGTATTTT. Its protein product is CASSPHLADTQYF.